This T cell receptor (beta chain) stems from a study of Graves' ophthalmopathy and Graves' hyperthyroidism. PBMCs had their origin in fresh peripheral blood (roughly 11 ml). The CDR3 sequence is 15 residues long. Per germline, CDR1 WNHNN and CDR2 SYGVQD (reference sequence). V gave up 2 bases and J gave up 3 bases; unmatched junction bases: 4. This clonotype showed up many times. Amplification of the TCR beta CDR3 regions used RNA transcripts (as template). First-round RT-PCR employed HTBI primers, with a second-round multiplex PCR after it. From the multiplex PCR reads, TCRdb called clonotypes with MiXCR, one entry per CDR3 protein. The sample includes roughly 60,000 distinct CDR3 sequences, roughly 46% of them seen just once.

Sequencing used peripheral blood. The TCR was taken from an adult woman with Graves' ophthalmopathy. This chain links TRBV10-1 with TRBJ2-7; 10 nucleotides match TRBD1. Here the CDR3 DNA reads TGCGCCAGCAGTGAGAAGACAGGGGGCTTCTACGAGCAGTACTTC. It is translated as CASSEKTGGFYEQYF.